The 24 T cell receptor beta chains in this list originate from one sample, sequenced in a study of shared clonotypes between healthy human individuals. It was CD45RO-negative cells, positively selected for CCR7, that made up naive CD8 cells, with terminally differentiated effector memory CD45RA+ cells excluded. Sequencing was performed with immunoSEQ multiplex PCR; in TCRdb, only in-frame clones are kept and a portion is missing. The table includes about 590,000 clones, nearly 97% detected once. The specimen sequenced was naive CD8+ T cells sorted from blood. The receptors were gathered from a woman aged 25 to 39 in good health.

The genes are TRBV9 and TRBJ2-1; 11 bases fit TRBD2. J lost 7 bases, V lost 6 bases, and 9 bases had no gene match. CDR1 is SGDLS and CDR2 is YYNGEE in the germline V gene. This CDR3 is 15 amino acids long. CDR3 sequence reads: CASNDLAGGTNEQFF. In nucleotides, the CDR3 is TGTGCCAGCAACGACCTAGCGGGAGGAACGAATGAGCAGTTCTTC.

As to this clone: The same CDR3 can be traced to other DNA sequences in this sample. Here the CDR3 DNA reads TGCGCCAGCAGCCAGGACTTAGAAGAGACCCAGTACTTC. Its translation is CASSQDLEETQYF. The V call is TRBV4-1, the J call TRBJ2-5; tentative D call: TRBD2 (5 bases). Germline assignment: CDR1 MGHRA and CDR2 YSYEKL. The CDR3 is 13 residues long. V lost 3 bases to trimming and J lost 3 bases, with 8 bases between them.

The genes are TRBV6-5 and TRBJ1-1, with a possible D match to TRBD1 (5 bases). Trimming removed 2 bases at V and 7 bases at J, with 14 bases between. The germline CDR1 and CDR2 sequences are MNHEY and SVGAGI. The CDR3 length is 14 residues. Written as DNA, the CDR3 is TGTGCCAGCAGTTACAGGGTTTTGGGGGATGAAGCTTTCTTT. Protein product: CASSYRVLGDEAFF.

V and J are TRBV27 and TRBJ1-1; 7 nucleotides agree with TRBD1. CDR1 and CDR2 (germline): MNHEY, SMNVEV (reference sequence). This CDR3 region has 13 residues. V shed 4 bases, J shed 4 bases, and the junction held 3 bases outside the gene matches. The CDR3 here is CASSYDRATEAFF. The CDR3 nucleotides read TGTGCCAGCAGTTACGACAGGGCCACTGAAGCTTTCTTT.

The sample holds one count of this clone. V is TRBV2 and J is TRBJ2-1; 8 bases align to TRBD2. In germline, CDR1 is SNHLY, CDR2 FYNNEI. The V segment lost 4 bases and the J segment 8 bases; nucleotides outside the gene matches: 7. The CDR3 consists of 14 residues. The CDR3 DNA reads as TGTGCCAGCAGTGGAGCGGGAGAAGAAGATGAGCAGTTCTTC. Encoded protein: CASSGAGEEDEQFF.

The V call is TRBV12-2, the J call TRBJ1-1. TRBV12-2 is a known pseudogene. This CDR3 has 16 amino acids. In DNA form, the CDR3 reads TGTGCAAGTCGCCGTCGGGGGCTGGGAGTGAACACTGAAGCTTTCTTT. Protein product: CASRRRGLGVNTEAFF.

The chain combines TRBV21-1 with TRBJ2-1; the tabulated D call, TRBD2, remains unverified against the DNA. TRBV21-1 constitutes a pseudogene. The CDR3 length is 15 residues. The CDR3 DNA sequence: TGTGCCAGCAGTTGGAGGGGCGGGAGGCTCAATGAGCAGTTCTTC. This gives the protein CASSWRGGRLNEQFF.

This clone was seen just once. The rearrangement joins TRBV10-1 to TRBJ2-1; TRBD2 might be the D (6 bases). The germline gives CDR1 WNHNN, CDR2 SYGVQD (reference sequence). The CDR3 has 15 residues. Trimming pared 2 bases from V and 0 bases from J, leaving 8 bases between. Written as DNA, the CDR3 is TGCGCCAGCAGTGAGAACGGGGGCTCCTACAATGAGCAGTTCTTC. Translating it yields CASSENGGSYNEQFF.

V is TRBV5-4 and J is TRBJ1-1; D remains unclear. Germline V gene data show CDR1 as SGHNT and CDR2 as YYREEE (reference sequence). The CDR3 totals 14 residues. Trimming took 1 base from V and 0 from J, leaving 7 bases between them. This CDR3 is CASSLRGMNTEAFF. The CDR3 DNA reads TGTGCCAGCAGCTTGCGGGGAATGAACACTGAAGCTTTCTTT.

This chain joins TRBV13 and TRBJ2-5; TRBD1 aligns across 9 bases. Judging by the DNA end, TRBJ2-7 fits better; the J call may be wrong. Germline-derived CDR1 and CDR2 are PRHDT and FYEKMQ (reference sequence). This CDR3 comprises 18 residues. The CDR3 here is CASRYSPGQGSRGYEQYF. CDR3 coding DNA: TGTGCCAGCAGATACTCACCGGGACAGGGCTCTAGGGGGTACGAGCAGTACTTC.

This chain uses TRBV29-1 with TRBJ1-1; D is unresolved. Per the germline V gene, CDR1 is SQVTM and CDR2 is ANQGSEA. The CDR3 loop spans 14 amino acids. V dropped 4 bases and J dropped 1 base, with 13 bases sitting between them. The CDR3 here is CSVVLQPGNTEAFF. The CDR3 coding sequence is TGCAGCGTTGTTCTACAGCCGGGGAACACTGAAGCTTTCTTT.

Of note for this clone: This same CDR3 is encoded by further DNA sequences in the sample. This chain links TRBV7-9 with TRBJ2-1; D is undetermined. Trimming took 6 bases from V and 6 from J, leaving 9 bases between them. From germline, CDR1 is SEHNR and CDR2 FQNEAQ (reference sequence). The CDR3 length is 12 residues. This CDR3 is CASSLGSNEQFF. CDR3 DNA sequence: TGTGCCAGCAGTTTGGGGTCCAATGAGCAGTTCTTC.

The rearrangement links TRBV27 to TRBJ2-7, with 14 bases lining up with TRBD2. V lost 5 bases, J lost 9 bases, and 6 bases stayed unmatched. Looked up from germline, CDR1 is MNHEY and CDR2 is SMNVEV (reference sequence). The CDR3 consists of 14 residues. The CDR3 protein is CASSPGLAGERQYF. In DNA, the CDR3 is TGTGCCAGCAGTCCGGGACTAGCGGGAGAACGGCAGTACTTC.

Regarding this clone: The same CDR3 can be traced to other DNA sequences in this sample. This chain uses TRBV7-9 with TRBJ2-7; D is perhaps TRBD1 or TRBD2 (6 bases each). V was trimmed by 7 bases and J by 4 bases, leaving 17 bases between them. CDR1 is SEHNR, CDR2 FQNEAQ, per germline (reference sequence). This CDR3 region has 14 residues. In DNA form, the CDR3 reads TGTGCCAGCATCCCCTCGGGGGCAGGTTACGAGCAGTACTTC. This encodes CASIPSGAGYEQYF.

The chain employs TRBV10-3 and TRBJ1-2; TRBD1 matches at 7 bases. The germline CDR1 and CDR2 sequences are ENHRY and SYGVKD. Trimming took 3 bases from V and 6 from J; bases not matched to a gene: 4. The CDR3 spans 13 residues. The CDR3 coding sequence is TGTGCCATCAGTGACCGGGACAGTAATGGCTACACCTTC. Encoded protein: CAISDRDSNGYTF.

The chain links TRBV9 to TRBJ2-1; TRBD1 agrees at 7 bases. After removal of 4 bases from V and 4 bases from J, the junction contained 5 bases not matched to a gene. The germline gives CDR1 SGDLS, CDR2 YYNGEE. The CDR3 extends over 14 amino acids. In nucleotides, the CDR3 is TGTGCCAGCAGCACTAAGGGACAGTACAATGAGCAGTTCTTC. Amino acids: CASSTKGQYNEQFF.

The gene calls are TRBV5-6 and TRBJ2-1; the D is unclear. CDR3 size: 12 residues. Germline V lookup: CDR1 SGHDT, CDR2 YYEEEE. V was clipped by 6 bases and J by 8 bases, with 12 bases between them. The CDR3 DNA follows: TGTGCCAGCAACCTCTATGCTGATGAGCAGTTCTTC. This codes for CASNLYADEQFF. Looking up the rest from reference TRBV5-6 and TRBJ2-1 gives the full variable domain: DAGVTQSPTHLIKTRGQQVTLRCSPKSGHDTVSWYQQALGQGPQFIFQYYEEEERQRGNFPDRFSGHQFPNYSSELNVNALLLGDSALYLCASNLYADEQFFGPGTRLTVL.

In its sample, this clone was seen once. The rearrangement uses TRBV9 and TRBJ2-7; 11 bases map to TRBD1. Germline assignment: CDR1 SGDLS and CDR2 YYNGEE. This CDR3 region has 14 residues. The V and J ends lost 4 bases and 7 bases, in that order; junction bases with no gene match: 7. The CDR3 loop reads CASSPRDRGWEQYF. CDR3 in DNA: TGTGCCAGCAGCCCTAGGGACAGGGGGTGGGAGCAGTACTTC.

This clone was recorded only once. The chain uses TRBV9 and TRBJ1-2; TRBD1 matches at 7 bases. The V gene's germline CDR1 is SGDLS and CDR2 YYNGEE. The CDR3 is 13 residues long. V lost 3 bases and J lost 7; bases outside the gene matches: 6. CDR3 coding DNA: TGTGCCAGCAGCGGAACAGGGGCGGGTGGCTACACCTTC. It is translated as CASSGTGAGGYTF.

The V and J genes are TRBV5-4 and TRBJ2-3; no clear D. CDR3 length: 12 amino acids. V was clipped by 3 bases and J by 6 bases, with 8 bases between them. Looked up from germline, CDR1 is SGHNT and CDR2 is YYREEE (reference sequence). CDR3 residues: CASSSEGDTQYF. The CDR3 DNA follows: TGTGCCAGCAGCTCCGAAGGTGATACGCAGTATTTT.

As for this clone: Other DNA sequences in the same sample also yield this CDR3. V is TRBV5-4 and J is TRBJ2-3; D call uncertain. This CDR3 contains 11 residues. The germline CDR1 and CDR2 sequences are SGHNT and YYREEE (reference sequence). Trimming took 3 bases from V and 5 from J, leaving 4 bases between them. The CDR3 nucleotides are TGTGCCAGCAGCTCGGTAGATACGCAGTATTTT. It translates to CASSSVDTQYF.

This chain joins TRBV10-1 and TRBJ2-6; D is unresolved. The length of the CDR3 is 15 residues. V shed 0 bases and J shed 0 bases, with 3 bases lying between them. Looked up from germline, CDR1 is WNHNN and CDR2 is SYGVQD (reference sequence). CDR3 loop: CASSESYSGANVLTF. CDR3 coding DNA: TGCGCCAGCAGTGAGTCTTACTCTGGGGCCAACGTCCTGACTTTC.

The V and J genes are TRBV7-9 and TRBJ1-2, with D hard to call. In germline, CDR1 is SEHNR, CDR2 FQNEAQ (reference sequence). V lost 1 base and J 4 bases, leaving 7 bases between the germline ends. CDR3 length: 13 amino acids. The CDR3 sequence: CASSLEQPYGYTF. The DNA of the CDR3 is TGTGCCAGCAGCTTAGAACAGCCCTATGGCTACACCTTC.

This clone has a single count. This rearrangement joins TRBV2 to TRBJ2-7; 8 bases align to TRBD2. Germline V gene lookup returns CDR1 SNHLY and CDR2 FYNNEI. J lost 4 bases, V lost 6 bases, and 11 bases had no gene match. This CDR3 has 15 amino acids. Here the CDR3 reads CASSPGEREFYEQYF. CDR3 coding DNA: TGTGCCAGCAGCCCAGGTGAGCGGGAGTTTTACGAGCAGTACTTC.